Listed below are T cell receptor beta chains from one sample, sequenced in a study of T cell responses to AZD1222 COVID-19 vaccine. Assay used: immunoSEQ multiplex PCR; TCRdb lists only in-frame clones, some missing. The profile shows more than 150,000 clones, approximately 92% of them singletons. The source material was peripheral blood, sampled on day 0 of AZD1222 vaccination. Every receptor here comes from an adult in good health. CDR3s include the opening cysteine and the closing phenylalanine or tryptophan. Fields, in order: J gene, clone size, D gene, V gene, CDR3 DNA, CDR3 protein. A D gene is named only where the DNA matches it firmly. Clone size is not always given. Where it is, it says once, few, many or a class for expanded clones.

J gene: TRBJ1-1; clone size: NA; D gene: NA; V gene: TRBV7-9; CDR3 DNA: TGTGCCAGCAGCCCTTCCCTGGGGGACACTGAAGCTTTCTTT; CDR3 protein: CASSPSLGDTEAFF
J gene: TRBJ2-7; clone size: NA; D gene: NA; V gene: TRBV11-2; CDR3 DNA: TGTGCCAGCAGCTTAGTCGTATCCGGGGTATCCTACGAGCAGTACTTC; CDR3 protein: CASSLVVSGVSYEQYF
J gene: TRBJ2-7; clone size: NA; D gene: NA; V gene: TRBV28; CDR3 DNA: TGTGCCAGCCAGACGGGGTTCCCCTACGAGCAGTACTTC; CDR3 protein: CASQTGFPYEQYF
J gene: TRBJ2-2; clone size: NA; D gene: NA; V gene: TRBV6-1; CDR3 DNA: TGTGCCAGCAGTGAAGAGCCCCGACTCCCGAACACCGGGGAGCTGTTTTTT; CDR3 protein: CASSEEPRLPNTGELFF
J gene: TRBJ1-2; clone size: once; D gene: TRBD1; V gene: TRBV9; CDR3 DNA: TGTGCCAGCAGCTCACAGGGGGTATTCTATGGCTACACCTTC; CDR3 protein: CASSSQGVFYGYTF
J gene: TRBJ2-7; clone size: NA; D gene: TRBD1; V gene: TRBV7-2; CDR3 DNA: TGTGCCAGCAGCTTAGACCGACAGGGCTTCGCCGAGCAGTACTTC; CDR3 protein: CASSLDRQGFAEQYF
J gene: TRBJ1-1; clone size: NA; D gene: TRBD1; V gene: TRBV19; CDR3 DNA: TGTGCCAGTAGTAGTTTACAGGGGGCGAGGACTGAAGCTTTCTTT; CDR3 protein: CASSSLQGARTEAFF
J gene: TRBJ2-3; clone size: NA; D gene: NA; V gene: TRBV7-3; CDR3 DNA: TGTGCCAGCAGCAAATCGACTAGATCGGATACGCAGTATTTT; CDR3 protein: CASSKSTRSDTQYF
J gene: TRBJ1-2; clone size: NA; D gene: TRBD1; V gene: TRBV28; CDR3 DNA: TGTGCCAGCAGCCGACAGGGTCCCTATGGCTACACCTTC; CDR3 protein: CASSRQGPYGYTF
J gene: TRBJ1-2; clone size: NA; D gene: NA; V gene: TRBV5-1; CDR3 DNA: TGCGCCAGCAGCTTGAAGGGAGCTGGCTACACCTTC; CDR3 protein: CASSLKGAGYTF
J gene: TRBJ1-2; clone size: NA; D gene: NA; V gene: TRBV29-1; CDR3 DNA: TGCAGCGTTCTAGACGGCACCTATGGCTACACCTTC; CDR3 protein: CSVLDGTYGYTF
J gene: TRBJ2-5; clone size: NA; D gene: TRBD1; V gene: TRBV28; CDR3 DNA: TGTGCCAGCAGCCCGACAGGGGGCCCGGAGACCCAGTACTTC; CDR3 protein: CASSPTGGPETQYF
J gene: TRBJ1-1; clone size: NA; D gene: NA; V gene: TRBV5-5; CDR3 DNA: TGTGCCAGCAGTCTTTCGAACACTGAAGCTTTCTTT; CDR3 protein: CASSLSNTEAFF
J gene: TRBJ2-7; clone size: NA; D gene: TRBD1; V gene: TRBV27; CDR3 DNA: TGTGCCAGCAGTCCCATGAAATTTTTGACAGGGGGCGTGGGGGAGCAGTACTTC; CDR3 protein: CASSPMKFLTGGVGEQYF
J gene: TRBJ1-2; clone size: NA; D gene: TRBD1; V gene: TRBV18; CDR3 DNA: TGTGCCAGCTCACCGGGGACAGGGCCTAACTATGGCTACACCTTC; CDR3 protein: CASSPGTGPNYGYTF
J gene: TRBJ2-2; clone size: NA; D gene: NA; V gene: TRBV4-1; CDR3 DNA: TGCGCCAGCAGCCAAGGGGACGGCACCGGGGAGCTGTTTTTT; CDR3 protein: CASSQGDGTGELFF
J gene: TRBJ1-5; clone size: few; D gene: NA; V gene: TRBV30; CDR3 DNA: TGTGCCTGGAGTCCTCAGGGGAACCAGCCCCAGCATTTT; CDR3 protein: CAWSPQGNQPQHF
J gene: TRBJ1-1; clone size: NA; D gene: TRBD1; V gene: TRBV7-8; CDR3 DNA: TGTGCCAGCAGCTTAGCGGGACAGGTTCGTAACACTGAAGCTTTCTTT; CDR3 protein: CASSLAGQVRNTEAFF
J gene: TRBJ2-6; clone size: NA; D gene: NA; V gene: TRBV11-2; CDR3 DNA: TGTGCCAGCAGCCCAGGTCCCCGGACTGGGGCCAACGTCCTGACTTTC; CDR3 protein: CASSPGPRTGANVLTF
J gene: TRBJ2-5; clone size: NA; D gene: TRBD2; V gene: TRBV5-1; CDR3 DNA: TGCGCCAGCAGAAGAACGGGGACTAGCGGGGAGACCCAGTACTTC; CDR3 protein: CASRRTGTSGETQYF
J gene: TRBJ2-1; clone size: NA; D gene: TRBD2; V gene: TRBV5-1; CDR3 DNA: TGCGCCAGCAGCCCGCTGACGGGAGGGGGCAATGAGCAGTTCTTC; CDR3 protein: CASSPLTGGGNEQFF
J gene: TRBJ1-3; clone size: NA; D gene: NA; V gene: TRBV6-5; CDR3 DNA: TGTGCCAGCAGTTACTCGGGTGGCGGAAACACCATATATTTT; CDR3 protein: CASSYSGGGNTIYF
J gene: TRBJ1-2; clone size: NA; D gene: TRBD1; V gene: TRBV10-1; CDR3 DNA: TGCGCCAGTAAGCGCACAGGGGCCTATGGCTACACCTTC; CDR3 protein: CASKRTGAYGYTF
J gene: TRBJ2-2; clone size: NA; D gene: NA; V gene: TRBV11-2; CDR3 DNA: TGTGCCAGCAGCTCCCGACGGAGCGAGGCCGGGGAGCTGTTTTTT; CDR3 protein: CASSSRRSEAGELFF
J gene: TRBJ2-6; clone size: NA; D gene: NA; V gene: TRBV12-3/TRBV12-4; CDR3 DNA: TGTGCCAGCAGGGTATCTGGGGCCAACGTCCTGACTTTC; CDR3 protein: CASRVSGANVLTF
J gene: TRBJ1-1; clone size: NA; D gene: NA; V gene: TRBV10-3; CDR3 DNA: TGTGCCATCAGCGAGGAGGGCAGGGAGTACACTGAAGCTTTCTTT; CDR3 protein: CAISEEGREYTEAFF
J gene: TRBJ1-2; clone size: NA; D gene: TRBD1; V gene: TRBV28; CDR3 DNA: TGTGCCAGCAGTCCTCCGGGACAGGGGCAGGGTGGCTACACCTTC; CDR3 protein: CASSPPGQGQGGYTF
J gene: TRBJ2-7; clone size: NA; D gene: TRBD2; V gene: TRBV14; CDR3 DNA: TGTGCCAGCAGCCAAGGTAGCGGGAGCTCCTACGAGCAGTACTTC; CDR3 protein: CASSQGSGSSYEQYF
J gene: TRBJ2-4; clone size: once; D gene: NA; V gene: TRBV12-3/TRBV12-4; CDR3 DNA: TGTGCCAGCAGTTTAAGGCAGATCACGAACTTC; CDR3 protein: CASSLRQITNF
J gene: TRBJ1-2; clone size: NA; D gene: NA; V gene: TRBV7-2; CDR3 DNA: TGTGCCAGCACCCCCGGAGGTTATGGCTATGGCTACACCTTC; CDR3 protein: CASTPGGYGYGYTF
J gene: TRBJ1-2; clone size: NA; D gene: NA; V gene: TRBV4-1; CDR3 DNA: TGCGCCAGCAGCCAAGAGGGGGGCTCTGGCTACACCTTC; CDR3 protein: CASSQEGGSGYTF
J gene: TRBJ1-6; clone size: NA; D gene: NA; V gene: TRBV7-2; CDR3 DNA: TGTGCCAGCAGCTCAAACCGGGGGGAATCACCCCTCCACTTT; CDR3 protein: CASSSNRGESPLHF
J gene: TRBJ2-1; clone size: NA; D gene: TRBD2; V gene: TRBV12-3/TRBV12-4; CDR3 DNA: TGTGCCAGCAGTTTATTTTTAGCGGGAGAGGAGTTCTTC; CDR3 protein: CASSLFLAGEEFF
J gene: TRBJ2-2; clone size: NA; D gene: NA; V gene: TRBV7-2; CDR3 DNA: TGTGCCAGCAGCTTGTTGGGGCCGGGCACCGGGGAGCTGTTTTTT; CDR3 protein: CASSLLGPGTGELFF
J gene: TRBJ1-3; clone size: NA; D gene: NA; V gene: TRBV7-9; CDR3 DNA: TGTGCCAGCAGCTTACCCACAGGGTTGTCTGGAAACACCATATATTTT; CDR3 protein: CASSLPTGLSGNTIYF
J gene: TRBJ1-1; clone size: once; D gene: NA; V gene: TRBV3-1/TRBV3-2; CDR3 DNA: TGTGCCAGCAGCCAAGAGTCCATTATCGGGAACACTGAAGCTTTCTTT; CDR3 protein: CASSQESIIGNTEAFF
J gene: TRBJ2-3; clone size: NA; D gene: NA; V gene: TRBV18; CDR3 DNA: TGTGCCAGCTCACCACGGGGTTCTAGCACAGATACGCAGTATTTT; CDR3 protein: CASSPRGSSTDTQYF
J gene: TRBJ1-4; clone size: NA; D gene: NA; V gene: TRBV19; CDR3 DNA: TGTGCCAGTAGTATCTACATGGGTAATGAAAAACTGTTTTTT; CDR3 protein: CASSIYMGNEKLFF
J gene: TRBJ1-4; clone size: NA; D gene: NA; V gene: TRBV11-2; CDR3 DNA: TGTGCCAGCAGCTTAGTTGGGGGAACCAGGGAAAAACTGTTTTTT; CDR3 protein: CASSLVGGTREKLFF
J gene: TRBJ1-1; clone size: NA; D gene: NA; V gene: TRBV19; CDR3 DNA: TGTGCCAGTAGTATTGGACAGACAGTGAACACTGAAGCTTTCTTT; CDR3 protein: CASSIGQTVNTEAFF
J gene: TRBJ1-6; clone size: NA; D gene: TRBD1; V gene: TRBV28; CDR3 DNA: TGTGCCAGCAGTGTTGGTGACAGGGCTTCACCCCTCCACTTT; CDR3 protein: CASSVGDRASPLHF
J gene: TRBJ1-2; clone size: NA; D gene: NA; V gene: TRBV6-5; CDR3 DNA: TGTGCCAGCACCCCCCTCGGCAAACACTATGGCTACACCTTC; CDR3 protein: CASTPLGKHYGYTF
J gene: TRBJ2-2; clone size: NA; D gene: TRBD2; V gene: TRBV6-5; CDR3 DNA: TGTGCCTCCTCGGGCGGGAGGTTCACCGGGGAGCTGTTTTTT; CDR3 protein: CASSGGRFTGELFF
J gene: TRBJ2-2; clone size: NA; D gene: NA; V gene: TRBV6-5; CDR3 DNA: TGTGCCAGCACAGTAGGAGGCACCGGGGAGCTGTTTTTT; CDR3 protein: CASTVGGTGELFF
J gene: TRBJ1-6; clone size: NA; D gene: NA; V gene: TRBV7-8; CDR3 DNA: TGTGCCAGCAGCTCTGAAGCTTGGGGCGCCCCCAAATCACCCCTCCACTTT; CDR3 protein: CASSSEAWGAPKSPLHF
J gene: TRBJ1-2; clone size: NA; D gene: NA; V gene: TRBV7-9; CDR3 DNA: TGTGCCAGCAGCTACGATCTCACACAGGGATACAACTACACCTTC; CDR3 protein: CASSYDLTQGYNYTF
J gene: TRBJ1-2; clone size: NA; D gene: TRBD1; V gene: TRBV6-4; CDR3 DNA: TGTGCCAGCAGCGTCAGACAGGGGGCGAGCTATGGCTACACCTTC; CDR3 protein: CASSVRQGASYGYTF
J gene: TRBJ1-5; clone size: NA; D gene: NA; V gene: TRBV19; CDR3 DNA: TGTGCCAGTAGTATCCGCCGGGACCCCGGAGGGCGGCCCCAGCATTTT; CDR3 protein: CASSIRRDPGGRPQHF
J gene: TRBJ1-2; clone size: NA; D gene: TRBD1; V gene: TRBV5-5; CDR3 DNA: TGTGCCAGCAGCTTGGCCGGACAGGGAAACACAGGCTACACCTTC; CDR3 protein: CASSLAGQGNTGYTF